This T cell receptor beta chain was observed in a study of sequential checkpoint blockade in melanoma. Study context: Randomization was 1:1 between first-line nivolumab→ipilimumab and ipilimumab→nivolumab. Both treatment sequences were followed by maintenance nivolumab.

Produced via immunoSEQ multiplex PCR; TCRdb's table is partial and in-frame only. This sample yields 30,000 to 35,000 clones, of which approximately 82% are seen a single time; approximately 20% belongs to the top ten. The V end was cut by 5 bases, the J end by 4 bases, with 12 bases between. The germline V gene encodes CDR1 SEHNR and CDR2 FQNEAQ (reference sequence). The CDR3 is made up of 13 amino acids. The treatment was: randomized to nivolumab then ipilimumab (arm A) or the reverse (arm B). None of the patients previously received DNA-damaging chemotherapy. The rearrangement joins TRBV7-9 to TRBJ2-7; D is ambiguous. The source material was CD8+ T cells sorted from blood (inferred from file names), sampled from a patient given nivolumab and ipilimumab in sequence. The clonotype was recovered from a human donor with melanoma. CDR3 sequence: CASSPALEYEQYF. The CDR3 DNA follows: TGTGCCAGCAGCCCCGCGCTGGAGTACGAGCAGTACTTC.